This T cell receptor (beta chain) was obtained from a study of T-cell reconstitution after alpha-beta-depleted transplantation in children. This CDR3 region has 12 residues. Germline lookup yields CDR1 DFQATT and CDR2 SNEGSKA (reference sequence). Trimming shortened V by 3 bases and J by 8 bases, and 11 bases separated the two germline ends. For TCRbeta, the library was prepared with unique molecular identifiers. MiXCR, run by TCRdb on the PCR reads, gives a single entry per CDR3 protein. The data hold about a million distinct CDR3 sequences, with roughly 29% observed a single time. This receptor was identified in a boy younger than two who had a stem cell transplant for SCID, so the T cells may come from the graft donor. This specimen was PBMCs, mostly from graft donor cells, taken 360 days after TCRalphabeta/CD19-depleted stem cell transplant. The chain uses TRBV20-1 and TRBJ2-1; no clear D. The CDR3 is CSARAEWDEQFF. The CDR3 DNA reads TGCAGTGCTAGGGCCGAGTGGGATGAGCAGTTCTTC.